This is a list of T cell receptor beta chains from one sample in a study of T cells in Graves' hyperthyroidism and ophthalmopathy. TCRdb fed the multiplex PCR reads into MiXCR, producing one record per CDR3 protein. The data contain around 500,000 distinct CDR3 sequences, about 15% of them singletons. The sample consisted of blood. The receptors stem from a middle-aged woman with Graves' hyperthyroidism. CDR3s include the opening cysteine and the closing phenylalanine or tryptophan. The D gene is left open where the match is weak. The listing skips clone size in some rows; elsewhere it reads once, few, many or a size class.

d_call: TRBD1; v_call: TRBV10-3; j_call: TRBJ2-3; clone_size: many; cdr3_aa: CAIGVPGQGVVGTDTQYF; cdr3_nt: TGTGCCATCGGTGTTCCGGGACAGGGTGTGGTAGGCACAGATACGCAGTATTTT
d_call: TRBD1; v_call: TRBV20-1; j_call: TRBJ1-1; clone_size: .; cdr3_aa: CSARSGQYDTEAFF; cdr3_nt: TGCAGTGCTAGGTCGGGACAGTATGACACTGAAGCTTTCTTT
d_call: .; v_call: TRBV7-8; j_call: TRBJ1-1; clone_size: many; cdr3_aa: CASTPRRGNTEAFF; cdr3_nt: TGTGCCAGCACCCCCCGTCGAGGGAACACTGAAGCTTTCTTT
d_call: TRBD1; v_call: TRBV5-6; j_call: TRBJ2-3; clone_size: many; cdr3_aa: CASSAGQGPTDTQYF; cdr3_nt: TGTGCCAGCAGCGCAGGACAGGGGCCCACAGATACGCAGTATTTT
d_call: TRBD2; v_call: TRBV2; j_call: TRBJ2-5; clone_size: many; cdr3_aa: CASSFGLAGQETQYF; cdr3_nt: TGTGCCAGCAGTTTCGGACTAGCGGGACAAGAGACCCAGTACTTC
d_call: TRBD2; v_call: TRBV7-2; j_call: TRBJ2-7; clone_size: many; cdr3_aa: CASSLAGTSGHYEQYF; cdr3_nt: TGTGCCAGCAGCTTGGCAGGGACTAGCGGGCATTACGAGCAGTACTTC
d_call: .; v_call: TRBV29-1; j_call: TRBJ1-2; clone_size: .; cdr3_aa: CSVGGELYGYTF; cdr3_nt: TGCAGCGTTGGTGGCGAACTCTATGGCTACACCTTC
d_call: .; v_call: TRBV12-3/TRBV12-4; j_call: TRBJ2-2; clone_size: many; cdr3_aa: CASGETQGAGELFF; cdr3_nt: TGTGCCAGCGGGGAAACGCAGGGTGCCGGGGAGCTGTTTTTT
d_call: .; v_call: TRBV28; j_call: TRBJ2-1; clone_size: many; cdr3_aa: CASSLGRASALDNEQFF; cdr3_nt: TGTGCCAGCAGTCTCGGACGGGCTAGCGCACTGGACAATGAGCAGTTCTTC
d_call: .; v_call: TRBV29-1; j_call: TRBJ2-5; clone_size: many; cdr3_aa: CSAEGHKETQYF; cdr3_nt: TGCAGCGCCGAAGGACACAAGGAGACCCAGTACTTC
d_call: .; v_call: TRBV2; j_call: TRBJ2-1; clone_size: many; cdr3_aa: CASILARSSYNEQFF; cdr3_nt: TGTGCCAGCATCCTAGCGCGAAGTAGCTACAATGAGCAGTTCTTC
d_call: TRBD1; v_call: TRBV28; j_call: TRBJ2-2; clone_size: .; cdr3_aa: CASRLADRGFTGELFF; cdr3_nt: TGTGCCAGCAGACTAGCGGACAGGGGGTTCACCGGGGAGCTGTTTTTT
d_call: TRBD1; v_call: TRBV3-1; j_call: TRBJ1-2; clone_size: .; cdr3_aa: CASSPSLGGGGYGYTF; cdr3_nt: TGTGCCAGCAGCCCCTCCCTGGGAGGGGGCGGGTATGGCTACACCTTC
d_call: TRBD1; v_call: TRBV6-2/TRBV6-3; j_call: TRBJ1-1; clone_size: many; cdr3_aa: CASRGQVNEAFF; cdr3_nt: TGTGCCAGCAGGGGACAGGTTAACGAAGCTTTCTTT
d_call: TRBD1; v_call: TRBV24-1; j_call: TRBJ2-7; clone_size: many; cdr3_aa: CATTNEDRVGEQYF; cdr3_nt: TGTGCCACCACCAATGAGGACAGGGTCGGCGAGCAGTACTTC
d_call: TRBD1; v_call: TRBV6-5; j_call: TRBJ2-5; clone_size: many; cdr3_aa: CASSYSGQGGDETQYF; cdr3_nt: TGTGCCAGCAGTTACTCCGGACAGGGAGGAGACGAGACCCAGTACTTC
d_call: TRBD1; v_call: TRBV12-3/TRBV12-4; j_call: TRBJ1-1; clone_size: few; cdr3_aa: CASTRTGRLTEAFF; cdr3_nt: TGTGCCAGCACCAGGACAGGGAGGCTCACTGAAGCTTTCTTT
d_call: .; v_call: TRBV7-2; j_call: TRBJ1-4; clone_size: .; cdr3_aa: CASSLLGATNEKLFF; cdr3_nt: TGTGCCAGCAGCTTACTGGGAGCAACTAATGAAAAACTGTTTTTT
d_call: .; v_call: TRBV29-1; j_call: TRBJ2-7; clone_size: .; cdr3_aa: CSALRGYEQYF; cdr3_nt: TGCAGCGCCCTCAGGGGATACGAGCAGTACTTC
d_call: TRBD1; v_call: TRBV6-1; j_call: TRBJ1-2; clone_size: many; cdr3_aa: CASRQDRGRGDYGYTF; cdr3_nt: TGTGCCAGCAGACAGGACAGGGGAAGAGGGGACTATGGCTACACCTTC
d_call: TRBD2; v_call: TRBV2; j_call: TRBJ2-7; clone_size: many; cdr3_aa: CASSRLSGEQYF; cdr3_nt: TGTGCCAGCAGTCGACTTAGCGGGGAGCAGTACTTC
d_call: TRBD1; v_call: TRBV5-1; j_call: TRBJ2-6; clone_size: .; cdr3_aa: CASSPQRTGLPSGANVLTF; cdr3_nt: TGCGCCAGCAGCCCACAGCGGACAGGGTTACCCTCTGGGGCCAACGTCCTGACTTTC
d_call: TRBD1; v_call: TRBV3-1; j_call: TRBJ2-1; clone_size: many; cdr3_aa: CASSLRQGYNEQFF; cdr3_nt: TGTGCCAGCAGCCTTCGACAGGGCTACAATGAGCAGTTCTTC
d_call: .; v_call: TRBV7-9; j_call: TRBJ1-2; clone_size: .; cdr3_aa: CASSFIRGEDYGYTF; cdr3_nt: TGTGCCAGCAGCTTTATTCGTGGTGAGGACTATGGCTACACCTTC
d_call: .; v_call: TRBV5-1; j_call: TRBJ1-2; clone_size: many; cdr3_aa: CASSQRVDPSNYGYTF; cdr3_nt: TGCGCCAGCAGCCAGCGGGTAGACCCATCTAACTATGGCTACACCTTC
d_call: TRBD1; v_call: TRBV12-3/TRBV12-4; j_call: TRBJ2-1; clone_size: few; cdr3_aa: CASTDRGNNEQFF; cdr3_nt: TGTGCCAGCACCGACAGGGGAAACAATGAGCAGTTCTTC
d_call: TRBD2; v_call: TRBV5-1; j_call: TRBJ2-7; clone_size: many; cdr3_aa: CASSFEAGGPYEQYF; cdr3_nt: TGCGCCAGCAGCTTTGAGGCGGGAGGACCCTACGAGCAGTACTTC
d_call: TRBD1; v_call: TRBV7-9; j_call: TRBJ2-7; clone_size: .; cdr3_aa: CASSSILGQGAYEQYF; cdr3_nt: TGTGCCAGCAGCTCAATTCTGGGACAGGGGGCTTACGAGCAGTACTTC
d_call: .; v_call: TRBV3-1; j_call: TRBJ2-1; clone_size: many; cdr3_aa: CASSQERWGPSYNEQFF; cdr3_nt: TGTGCCAGCAGCCAAGAGCGTTGGGGGCCCTCCTACAATGAGCAGTTCTTC